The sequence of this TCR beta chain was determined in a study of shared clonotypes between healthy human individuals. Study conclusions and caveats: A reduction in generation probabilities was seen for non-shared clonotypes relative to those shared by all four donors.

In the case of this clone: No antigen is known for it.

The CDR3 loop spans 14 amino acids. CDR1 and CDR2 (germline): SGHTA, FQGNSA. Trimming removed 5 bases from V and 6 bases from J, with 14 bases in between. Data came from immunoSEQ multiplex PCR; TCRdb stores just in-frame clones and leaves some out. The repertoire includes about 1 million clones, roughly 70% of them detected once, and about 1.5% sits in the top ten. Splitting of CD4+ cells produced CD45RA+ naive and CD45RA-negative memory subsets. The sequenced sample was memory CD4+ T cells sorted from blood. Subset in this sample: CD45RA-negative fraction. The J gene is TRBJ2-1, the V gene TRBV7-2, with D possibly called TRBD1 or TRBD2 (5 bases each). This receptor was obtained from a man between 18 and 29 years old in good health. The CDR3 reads CASSQGRTGNEQFF. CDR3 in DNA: TGTGCCAGCAGCCAGGGACGTACGGGCAATGAGCAGTTCTTC.